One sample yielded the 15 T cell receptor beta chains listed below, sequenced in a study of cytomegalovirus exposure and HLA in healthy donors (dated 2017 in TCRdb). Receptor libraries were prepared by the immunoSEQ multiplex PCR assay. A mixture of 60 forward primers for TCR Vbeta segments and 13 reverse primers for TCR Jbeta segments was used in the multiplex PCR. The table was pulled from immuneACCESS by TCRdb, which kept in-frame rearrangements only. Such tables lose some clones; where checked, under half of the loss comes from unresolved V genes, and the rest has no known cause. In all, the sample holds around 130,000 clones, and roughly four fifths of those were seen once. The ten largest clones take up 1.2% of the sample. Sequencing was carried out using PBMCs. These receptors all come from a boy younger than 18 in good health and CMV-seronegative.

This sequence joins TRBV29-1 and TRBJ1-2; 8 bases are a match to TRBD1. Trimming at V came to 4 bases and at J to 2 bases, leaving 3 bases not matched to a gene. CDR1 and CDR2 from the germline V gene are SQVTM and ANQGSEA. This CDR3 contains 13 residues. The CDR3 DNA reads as TGCAGCGTTGCCCGACAGGGGAACTATGGCTACACCTTC. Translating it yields CSVARQGNYGYTF.

The CDR3 nucleotides are TGTGCCAGCAGCTTAGGGGCAGGGACAGGAAACACCATATATTTT. Translation: CASSLGAGTGNTIYF. The J gene is TRBJ1-3, the V gene TRBV7-2, with a possible D match to TRBD1 (6 bases). This CDR3 region has 15 residues. Per the germline V gene, CDR1 is SGHTA and CDR2 is FQGNSA. The ends were cut back, 1 base at V and 4 bases at J, with 11 bases in the middle.

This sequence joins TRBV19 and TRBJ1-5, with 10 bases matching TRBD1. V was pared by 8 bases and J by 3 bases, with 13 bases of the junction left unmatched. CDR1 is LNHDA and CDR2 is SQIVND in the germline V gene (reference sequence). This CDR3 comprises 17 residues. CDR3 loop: CASYSGTGAVDNQPQHF. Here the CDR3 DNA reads TGTGCCAGTTACTCCGGGACAGGGGCGGTTGACAATCAGCCCCAGCATTTT.

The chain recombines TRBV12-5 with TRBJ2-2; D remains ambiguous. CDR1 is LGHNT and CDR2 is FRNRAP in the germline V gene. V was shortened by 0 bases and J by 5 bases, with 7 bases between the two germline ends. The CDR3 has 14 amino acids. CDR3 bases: TGTGCTAGTGGTTTGGTACTCGGGACCGGGGAGCTGTTTTTT. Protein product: CASGLVLGTGELFF.

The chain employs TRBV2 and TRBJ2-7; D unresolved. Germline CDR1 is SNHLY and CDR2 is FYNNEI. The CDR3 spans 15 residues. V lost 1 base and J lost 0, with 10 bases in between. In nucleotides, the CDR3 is TGTGCCAGCAGTGAAGGGCCCAGTAACTCCTACGAGCAGTACTTC. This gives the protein CASSEGPSNSYEQYF.

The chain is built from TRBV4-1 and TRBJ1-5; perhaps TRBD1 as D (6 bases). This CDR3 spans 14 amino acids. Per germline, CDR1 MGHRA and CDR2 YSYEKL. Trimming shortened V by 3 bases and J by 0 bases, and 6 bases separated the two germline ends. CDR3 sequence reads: CASSQDSSNQPQHF. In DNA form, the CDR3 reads TGCGCCAGCAGCCAGGACAGTAGCAATCAGCCCCAGCATTTT.

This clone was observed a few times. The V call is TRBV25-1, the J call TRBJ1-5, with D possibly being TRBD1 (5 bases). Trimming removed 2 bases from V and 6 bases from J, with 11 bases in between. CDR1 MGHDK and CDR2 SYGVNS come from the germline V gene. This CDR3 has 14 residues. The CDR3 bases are TGTGCCAGCAGTGAACAGCAGGGATCTCAGCCCCAGCATTTT. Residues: CASSEQQGSQPQHF.

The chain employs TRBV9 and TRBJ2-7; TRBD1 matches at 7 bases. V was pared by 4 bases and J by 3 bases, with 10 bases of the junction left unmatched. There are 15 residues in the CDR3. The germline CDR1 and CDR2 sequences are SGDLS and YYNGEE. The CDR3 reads CASSSTGTARYEQYF. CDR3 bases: TGTGCCAGCAGCTCCACCGGGACAGCCCGCTACGAGCAGTACTTC.

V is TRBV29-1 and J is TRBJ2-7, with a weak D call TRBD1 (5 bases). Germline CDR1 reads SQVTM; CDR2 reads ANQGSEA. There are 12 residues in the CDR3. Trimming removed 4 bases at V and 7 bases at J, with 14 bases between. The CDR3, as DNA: TGCAGCGTTGGAGACAGATTCTTGGAGCAGTACTTC. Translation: CSVGDRFLEQYF.

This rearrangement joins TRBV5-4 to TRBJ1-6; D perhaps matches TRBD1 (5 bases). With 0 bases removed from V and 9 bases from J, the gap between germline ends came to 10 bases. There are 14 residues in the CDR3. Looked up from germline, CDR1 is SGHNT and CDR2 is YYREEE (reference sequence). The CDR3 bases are TGTGCCAGCAGCTTGGACAGGCGCGGTTCACCCCTCCACTTT. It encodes CASSLDRRGSPLHF.

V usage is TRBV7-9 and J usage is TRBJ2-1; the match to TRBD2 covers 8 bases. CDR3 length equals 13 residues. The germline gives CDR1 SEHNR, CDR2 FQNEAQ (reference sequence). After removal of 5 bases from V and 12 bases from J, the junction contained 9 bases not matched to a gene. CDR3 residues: CASSPDTAGVQFF. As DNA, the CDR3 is TGTGCCAGCAGCCCCGATACAGCGGGAGTGCAGTTCTTC. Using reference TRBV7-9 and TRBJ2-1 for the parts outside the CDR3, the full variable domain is DTGVSQNPRHKITKRGQNVTFRCDPISEHNRLYWYRQTLGQGPEFLTYFQNEAQLEKSRLLSDRFSAERPKGSFSTLEIQRTEQGDSAMYLCASSPDTAGVQFFGPGTRLTVL.

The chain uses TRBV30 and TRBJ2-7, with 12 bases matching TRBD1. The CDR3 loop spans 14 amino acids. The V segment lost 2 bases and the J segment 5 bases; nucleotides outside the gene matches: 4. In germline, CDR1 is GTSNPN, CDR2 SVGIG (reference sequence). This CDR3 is CAWSTGQGANEQYF. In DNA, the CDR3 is TGTGCCTGGAGTACGGGACAGGGGGCTAACGAGCAGTACTTC. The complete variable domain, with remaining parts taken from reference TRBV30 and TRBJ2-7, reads SQTIHQWPATLVQPVGSPLSLECTVEGTSNPNLYWYRQAAGRGLQLLFYSVGIGQISSEVPQNLSASRPQDRQFILSSKKLLLSDSGFYLCAWSTGQGANEQYFGPGTRLTVT.

CDR3 DNA sequence: TGTGCCAGCAGCCAAGATGGCGGAGGATACGAGCAGTACTTC. Its protein product is CASSQDGGGYEQYF. V usage is TRBV4-2 and J usage is TRBJ2-7, with D maybe TRBD2 (5 bases). The germline V gene encodes CDR1 LGHNA and CDR2 YNFKEQ. The CDR3 extends over 14 amino acids. V shed 0 bases and J shed 4 bases, with 10 bases lying between them.

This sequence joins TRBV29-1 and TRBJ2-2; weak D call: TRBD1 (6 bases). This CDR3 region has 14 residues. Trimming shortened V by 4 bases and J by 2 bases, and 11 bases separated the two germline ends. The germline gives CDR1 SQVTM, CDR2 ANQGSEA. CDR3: CSVGSGENTGELFF. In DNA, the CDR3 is TGCAGCGTTGGCTCAGGGGAAAACACCGGGGAGCTGTTTTTT.

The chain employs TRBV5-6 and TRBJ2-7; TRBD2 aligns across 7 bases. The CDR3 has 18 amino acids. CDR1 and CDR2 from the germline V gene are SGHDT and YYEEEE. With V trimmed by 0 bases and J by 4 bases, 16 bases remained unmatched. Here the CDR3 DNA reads TGTGCCAGCAGCTTGGCCAACCTCCGGGACTATCGGTGGTACGAGCAGTACTTC. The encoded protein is CASSLANLRDYRWYEQYF.